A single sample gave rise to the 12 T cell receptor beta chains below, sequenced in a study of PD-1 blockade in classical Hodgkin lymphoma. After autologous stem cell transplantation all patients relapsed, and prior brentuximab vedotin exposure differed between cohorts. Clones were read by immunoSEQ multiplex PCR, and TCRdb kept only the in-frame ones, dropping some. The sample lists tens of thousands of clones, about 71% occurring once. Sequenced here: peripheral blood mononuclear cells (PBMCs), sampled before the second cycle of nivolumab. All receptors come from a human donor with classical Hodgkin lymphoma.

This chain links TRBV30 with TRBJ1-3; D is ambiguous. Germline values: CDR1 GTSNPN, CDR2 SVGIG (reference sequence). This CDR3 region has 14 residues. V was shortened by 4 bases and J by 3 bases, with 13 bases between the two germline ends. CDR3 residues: CAWTRTGLGNTIYF. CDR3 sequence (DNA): TGTGCCTGGACTCGGACCGGTCTTGGAAACACCATATATTTT.

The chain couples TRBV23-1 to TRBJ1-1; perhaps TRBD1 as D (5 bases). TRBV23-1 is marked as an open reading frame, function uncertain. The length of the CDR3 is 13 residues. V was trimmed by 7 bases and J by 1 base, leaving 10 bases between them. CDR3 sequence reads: CASTRGTNTEAFF. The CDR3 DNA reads TGCGCCAGCACCAGAGGGACGAACACTGAAGCTTTCTTT.

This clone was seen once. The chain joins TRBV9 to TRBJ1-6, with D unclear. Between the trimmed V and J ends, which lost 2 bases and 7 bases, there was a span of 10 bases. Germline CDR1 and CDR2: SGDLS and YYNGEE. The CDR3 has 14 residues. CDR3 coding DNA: TGTGCCAGCAGCGTTGACGGGGAGAATTCACCCCTCCACTTT. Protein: CASSVDGENSPLHF.

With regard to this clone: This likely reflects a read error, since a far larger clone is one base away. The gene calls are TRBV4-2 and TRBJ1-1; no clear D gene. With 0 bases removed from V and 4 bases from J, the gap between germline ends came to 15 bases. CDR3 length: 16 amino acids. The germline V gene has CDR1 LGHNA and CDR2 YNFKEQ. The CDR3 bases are TGTGCCAGCAGCCAAGATGTTGGAGCCTGGGGCACTGAAGCTTTCTTT. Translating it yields CASSQDVGAWGTEAFF.

This CDR3 is CASSLFAGGANEQFF. The CDR3 DNA sequence: TGTGCCAGCAGCTTATTTGCGGGAGGTGCCAATGAGCAGTTCTTC. The rearrangement joins TRBV7-3 to TRBJ2-1; 8 nucleotides match TRBD2. With V trimmed by 2 bases and J by 6 bases, 6 bases remained unmatched. Germline loops: CDR1 SGHTA, CDR2 FQGTGA. This CDR3 has 15 amino acids. The full variable domain, in which reference TRBV7-3 and TRBJ2-1 provide the parts outside the CDR3, is GAGVSQTPSNKVTEKGKYVELRCDPISGHTALYWYRQSLGQGPEFLIYFQGTGAADDSGLPNDRFFAVRPEGSVSTLKIQRTERGDSAVYLCASSLFAGGANEQFFGPGTRLTVL.

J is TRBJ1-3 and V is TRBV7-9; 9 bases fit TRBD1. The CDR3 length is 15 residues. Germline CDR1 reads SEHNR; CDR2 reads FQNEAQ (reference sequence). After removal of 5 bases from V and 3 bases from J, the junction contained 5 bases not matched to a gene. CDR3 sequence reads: CASSLGQGFGNTIYF. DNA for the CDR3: TGTGCCAGCAGCCTTGGACAGGGGTTTGGAAACACCATATATTTT. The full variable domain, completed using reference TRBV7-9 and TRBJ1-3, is DTGVSQNPRHKITKRGQNVTFRCDPISEHNRLYWYRQTLGQGPEFLTYFQNEAQLEKSRLLSDRFSAERPKGSFSTLEIQRTEQGDSAMYLCASSLGQGFGNTIYFGEGSWLTVV.

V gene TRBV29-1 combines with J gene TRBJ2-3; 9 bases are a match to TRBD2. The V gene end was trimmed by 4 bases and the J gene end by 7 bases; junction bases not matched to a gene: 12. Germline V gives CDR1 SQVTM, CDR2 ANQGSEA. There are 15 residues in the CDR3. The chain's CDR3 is CSVVSATSGSYTQYF. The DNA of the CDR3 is TGCAGCGTTGTTTCCGCGACTAGCGGATCGTATACGCAGTATTTT.

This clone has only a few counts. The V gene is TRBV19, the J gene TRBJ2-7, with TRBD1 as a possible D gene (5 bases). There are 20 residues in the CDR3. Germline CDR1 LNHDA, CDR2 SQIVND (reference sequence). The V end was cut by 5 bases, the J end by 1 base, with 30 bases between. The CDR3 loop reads CASSPSALDLGRGRSYEQYF. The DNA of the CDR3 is TGTGCCAGTAGTCCCTCCGCGCTCGATTTGGGTAGGGGAAGGTCCTACGAGCAGTACTTC.

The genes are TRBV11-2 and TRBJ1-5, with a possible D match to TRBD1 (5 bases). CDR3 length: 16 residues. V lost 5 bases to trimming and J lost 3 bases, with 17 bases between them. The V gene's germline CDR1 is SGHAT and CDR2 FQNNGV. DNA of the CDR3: TGTGCCAGCAGCCCCCACCCGGGAGGGGCCAATCAGCCCCAGCATTTT. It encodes CASSPHPGGANQPQHF.

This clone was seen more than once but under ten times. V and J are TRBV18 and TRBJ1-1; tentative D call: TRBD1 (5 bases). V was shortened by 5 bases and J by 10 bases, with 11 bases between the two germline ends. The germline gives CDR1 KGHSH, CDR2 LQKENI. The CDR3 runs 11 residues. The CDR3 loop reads CASSTGMGAFF. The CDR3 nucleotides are TGTGCCAGCTCAACAGGTATGGGAGCTTTCTTT. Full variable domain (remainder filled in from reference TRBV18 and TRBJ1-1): NAGVMQNPRHLVRRRGQEARLRCSPMKGHSHVYWYRQLPEEGLKFMVYLQKENIIDESGMPKERFSAEFPKEGPSILRIQQVVRGDSAAYFCASSTGMGAFFGQGTRLTVV.

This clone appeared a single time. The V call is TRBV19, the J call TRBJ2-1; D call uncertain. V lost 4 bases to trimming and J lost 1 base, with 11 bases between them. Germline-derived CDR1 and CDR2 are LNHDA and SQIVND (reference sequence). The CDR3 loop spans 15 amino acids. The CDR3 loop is CASSSPGRSYNEQFF. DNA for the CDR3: TGTGCCAGTAGTAGCCCGGGCCGGTCCTACAATGAGCAGTTCTTC.

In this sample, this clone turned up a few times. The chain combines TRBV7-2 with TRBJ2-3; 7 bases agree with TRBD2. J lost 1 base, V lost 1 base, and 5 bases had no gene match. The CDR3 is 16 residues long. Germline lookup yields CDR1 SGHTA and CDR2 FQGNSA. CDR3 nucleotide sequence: TGTGCCAGCAGCTTAGGTACTAGCGACCGCACAGATACGCAGTATTTT. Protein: CASSLGTSDRTDTQYF.